The 28 T cell receptor beta chains given below trace back to one sample, sequenced in a study of vaccination effects on CD4 cells after COVID-19. Sequencing followed a ViraFEST assay step that expanded antigen-specific CD4+ T cells with viral peptide pools. Culturing for about ten days preceded CD4+ T cell isolation. The participants, recipients of two vaccine doses, got either BNT162b2 or mRNA-1273. Their antigens are not known. Libraries were prepared by immunoSEQ multiplex PCR; TCRdb keeps only in-frame clonotypes and omits some of them. The sample lists 20,000 to 25,000 clones, roughly 72% occurring once. The source was CD4+ T cells from PBMCs cultured with HCoV-NL63 spike peptides, collected after COVID-19 vaccination. The receptors come from a human donor who received a COVID-19 vaccine.

This rearrangement joins TRBV7-2 to TRBJ2-7; D is perhaps TRBD1 (6 bases). Trimming took 3 bases from V and 2 from J, leaving 11 bases between them. The CDR3 loop spans 14 amino acids. Germline CDR1 reads SGHTA; CDR2 reads FQGNSA. The CDR3 bases are TGTGCCAGCAGCTTGGGTAGGGGGACCTACGAGCAGTACTTC. Its protein is CASSLGRGTYEQYF.

This chain joins TRBV7-9 and TRBJ1-2, with TRBD1 identical over 10 bases. Germline V gene sequence: CDR1 SEHNR, CDR2 FQNEAQ (reference sequence). J was trimmed by 7 bases and V by 5 bases; bases with no gene match: 22. The CDR3 length is 19 residues. CDR3 sequence (DNA): TGTGCCAGCAGCGGACTTATTGTCTCCAAGACCGACAGGGGGCCTGGCTACACCTTC. Protein product: CASSGLIVSKTDRGPGYTF.

The V and J genes are TRBV2 and TRBJ1-2; TRBD1 matches 7 bases. J was trimmed by 8 bases and V by 5 bases; bases with no gene match: 5. The germline gives CDR1 SNHLY, CDR2 FYNNEI. The CDR3 spans 12 residues. The CDR3 sequence: CASSTGAGGYTF. Here the CDR3 DNA reads TGTGCCAGCAGTACAGGGGCTGGAGGCTACACCTTC.

This chain uses TRBV5-6 with TRBJ1-5, with a tentative D call TRBD1 (5 bases). Germline V gene data show CDR1 as SGHDT and CDR2 as YYEEEE. The CDR3 spans 15 residues. Trimming shortened V by 1 base and J by 5 bases, and 13 bases separated the two germline ends. The CDR3 reads CASSLWTRDDQPQHF. In DNA form, the CDR3 reads TGTGCCAGCAGCTTGTGGACCCGGGACGATCAGCCCCAGCATTTT. The full variable domain, with the rest looked up from reference TRBV5-6 and TRBJ1-5, is DAGVTQSPTHLIKTRGQQVTLRCSPKSGHDTVSWYQQALGQGPQFIFQYYEEEERQRGNFPDRFSGHQFPNYSSELNVNALLLGDSALYLCASSLWTRDDQPQHFGDGTRLSIL.

This chain connects TRBV2 to TRBJ2-2; maybe TRBD2 (5 bases). From germline, CDR1 is SNHLY and CDR2 FYNNEI. V was shortened by 3 bases and J by 6 bases, with 8 bases between the two germline ends. This CDR3 has 13 residues. CDR3 residues: CASSEEVAGELFF. Here the CDR3 DNA reads TGTGCCAGCAGTGAGGAGGTAGCCGGGGAGCTGTTTTTT.

This clone was recorded a few times. This chain uses TRBV19 with TRBJ1-1; 8 positions match TRBD1. Germline CDR1 is LNHDA and CDR2 is SQIVND (reference sequence). Unmatched junction bases numbered 12, after V lost 5 bases and J lost 1 base. The CDR3 is made up of 17 amino acids. CDR3 sequence (DNA): TGTGCCAGTAGTCTTAGACAGGGGTGGTCCCCGAACACTGAAGCTTTCTTT. It translates to CASSLRQGWSPNTEAFF. Variable domain in full (rest from reference TRBV19 and TRBJ1-1): DGGITQSPKYLFRKEGQNVTLSCEQNLNHDAMYWYRQDPGQGLRLIYYSQIVNDFQKGDIAEGYSVSREKKESFPLTVTSAQKNPTAFYLCASSLRQGWSPNTEAFFGQGTRLTVV.

The chain combines TRBV12-3 or TRBV12-4 with TRBJ1-1; D perhaps matches TRBD1 (5 bases). The length of the CDR3 is 13 residues. Trimming stripped 6 bases from V and 7 bases from J, with 15 bases between. This CDR3 reads CASSFAGLGEAFF. The CDR3 DNA sequence: TGTGCCAGCAGCTTCGCGGGACTCGGTGAAGCTTTCTTT.

This clone was seen more than once but under ten times. The chain uses TRBV27 and TRBJ2-1, with TRBD2 matching 8 bases. Germline V CDR1 and CDR2: MNHEY, SMNVEV (reference sequence). V was clipped by 5 bases and J by 4 bases; unmatched bases: 7. There are 15 residues in the CDR3. The DNA of the CDR3 is TGTGCCAGCAGTCCAATCGGGGGGGGGTACAATGAGCAGTTCTTC. Translation: CASSPIGGGYNEQFF.

The chain employs TRBV6-5 and TRBJ1-5; possibly TRBD1 for D (5 bases). Germline CDR1 is MNHEY and CDR2 is SVGAGI. This CDR3 is built from 13 residues. V was pared by 6 bases and J by 10 bases, with 16 bases between. In DNA form, the CDR3 reads TGTGCCAGCAGGCCACAAGGGCAGGGACCCCAGCATTTT. Protein sequence: CASRPQGQGPQHF.

The chain is built from TRBV3-1 (or the pseudogene TRBV3-2) and TRBJ1-2, with no clear D. Germline CDR1 is LGHDT and CDR2 is YNNKEL (reference sequence). Deletions cut 1 base from V and 4 bases from J, with 7 bases between. The CDR3 has 13 residues. The CDR3 reads CASSQGQTYGYTF. The CDR3 DNA reads TGTGCCAGCAGCCAAGGTCAAACCTATGGCTACACCTTC.

This clone was seen more than once but under ten times. The chain joins TRBV28 to TRBJ2-2; TRBD2 matches at 9 bases. V shed 3 bases and J 7 bases; nucleotides not matched to a gene: 12. CDR3 length: 17 amino acids. CDR1 and CDR2 from the germline V gene are MDHEN and SYDVKM. The CDR3 spells CASSLPGAGGQFGELFF. Here the CDR3 DNA reads TGTGCCAGCAGTTTGCCCGGGGCGGGGGGGCAATTCGGGGAGCTGTTTTTT.

This clone was recorded once. The CDR3 here is CASSPQQGDQYF. CDR3 DNA sequence: TGTGCCAGCTCACCACAACAGGGGGACCAGTACTTC. This chain uses TRBV18 with TRBJ2-5; 8 positions agree with TRBD1. CDR3 length: 12 residues. Per the germline V gene, CDR1 is KGHSH and CDR2 is LQKENI. After removal of 1 base from V and 10 bases from J, the junction contained 2 bases not matched to a gene.

The chain employs TRBV6-5 and TRBJ2-7; the D call may be TRBD1 or TRBD2 (5 bases each). Germline V gene data show CDR1 as MNHEY and CDR2 as SVGAGI. Trimming took 0 bases from V and 9 from J, leaving 15 bases between them. The CDR3 totals 14 residues. The CDR3 protein is CASSYSGTVGGQYF. The CDR3 DNA reads TGTGCCAGCAGTTACTCAGGGACCGTGGGTGGGCAGTACTTC.

The chain recombines TRBV25-1 with TRBJ1-1, with 11 bases fitting TRBD1. J gave up 5 bases and V 4 bases, and 6 bases lay outside the gene matches. Germline CDR1 and CDR2: MGHDK and SYGVNS. The CDR3 is made up of 15 amino acids. CDR3 nucleotide sequence: TGTGCCAGCAGTGTACCCGGGACAGGGGGGACTGAAGCTTTCTTT. Translation: CASSVPGTGGTEAFF.

The rearrangement joins TRBV7-9 to TRBJ2-1; no clear D. CDR3 length: 13 amino acids. V lost 4 bases to trimming and J lost 8 bases, with 12 bases between them. Germline CDR1 and CDR2: SEHNR and FQNEAQ (reference sequence). The CDR3 DNA is TGTGCCAGCAGCTCGACCCACTCGGATGAGCAGTTCTTC. It specifies CASSSTHSDEQFF.

On this clone: The conserved phenylalanine or tryptophan normally closing the CDR3 is absent here, so this likely arose from a read error. The DNA is omitted, as the CDR3 cannot be located on it reliably, and the CDR3 follows TCRdb's listing. This CDR3 reads CASRNLGPSALR. The rearrangement uses TRBV6-5 and TRBJ1-1. The length of the CDR3 is 12 amino acids, counting both ends. CDR1 and CDR2 (germline): MNHEY, SVGAGI.

V usage is TRBV3-1 (or the pseudogene TRBV3-2) and J usage is TRBJ2-7; 12 bases align to TRBD2. CDR3 size: 17 residues. In germline, CDR1 is LGHDT, CDR2 YNNKEL (reference sequence). V trimming: 1 base; J trimming: 0 bases; junction bases outside the gene matches: 4. CDR3 in amino acids: CASSQGMTSGGSYEQYF. The DNA of the CDR3 is TGTGCCAGCAGCCAAGGCATGACTAGCGGGGGCTCCTACGAGCAGTACTTC.

This chain joins TRBV7-7 and TRBJ2-2; 9 bases are a match to TRBD2. CDR1 SSHAT and CDR2 FNYEAQ come from the germline V gene (reference sequence). The CDR3 spans 15 residues. Trimming cost V 5 bases and J 3 bases; bases outside gene matches: 4. CDR3 loop: CASSASGAYTGELFF. CDR3 in DNA: TGTGCCAGCAGCGCTAGCGGGGCCTACACCGGGGAGCTGTTTTTT.

This clone was seen only a few times. V and J are TRBV7-9 and TRBJ1-1; D perhaps matches TRBD1 (6 bases). The CDR3 runs to 15 residues. From germline, CDR1 is SEHNR and CDR2 FQNEAQ (reference sequence). Deletions cut 5 bases from V and 4 bases from J, with 17 bases between. DNA for the CDR3: TGTGCCAGCAGCCTCCAGACAGGTCGAAGCACTGAAGCTTTCTTT. Translated, it gives CASSLQTGRSTEAFF.

This clone was seen more than once but under ten times. CDR3 nucleotide sequence: TGCGCCAGCAGTGACCCCGGGACTAGCGGTACCTACGAGCAGTACTTC. It yields the protein CASSDPGTSGTYEQYF. The V call is TRBV10-1, the J call TRBJ2-7; the match to TRBD2 covers 11 bases. The CDR3 contains 16 residues. Germline V gene lookup returns CDR1 WNHNN and CDR2 SYGVQD (reference sequence). The V segment lost 3 bases and the J segment 2 bases; nucleotides outside the gene matches: 6.

V gene TRBV7-9 combines with J gene TRBJ2-1; 7 nucleotides line up with TRBD2. The CDR3 is made up of 14 amino acids. V gave up 0 bases and J gave up 11 bases; unmatched junction bases: 7. Germline CDR1 and CDR2: SEHNR and FQNEAQ (reference sequence). The CDR3 coding sequence is TGTGCCAGCAGCTTAGCTGCTGGCGGGGGAAAGCAGTTCTTC. It translates to CASSLAAGGGKQFF.

The rearrangement links TRBV18 to TRBJ2-5; D gene uncertain. V lost 3 bases and J 2 bases, leaving 10 bases between the germline ends. Germline-derived CDR1 and CDR2 are KGHSH and LQKENI. This CDR3 spans 14 amino acids. CDR3 loop: CASSPGLSQETQYF. For the CDR3, the DNA is TGTGCCAGCTCACCCGGGCTTAGTCAAGAGACCCAGTACTTC.

This clone occurred a few times. J is TRBJ2-7 and V is TRBV16; 7 bases map to TRBD1. The CDR3 totals 17 residues. V lost 4 bases and J lost 3; bases outside the gene matches: 15. Germline V CDR1 and CDR2: KGHSY, FQNENV. The chain's CDR3 is CASSPLEAGTVLYEQYF. CDR3 nucleotides: TGTGCCAGCAGCCCCTTAGAAGCCGGGACAGTGCTCTACGAGCAGTACTTC.

The CDR3 is CASSYSTRLDTQYF. The CDR3 DNA reads TGTGCCAGCAGTTATAGTACCCGCTTAGATACGCAGTATTTT. The V gene is TRBV6-5, the J gene TRBJ2-3; D remains unclear. Trimming took 3 bases from V and 5 from J, leaving 12 bases between them. The length of the CDR3 is 14 residues. Germline loops: CDR1 MNHEY, CDR2 SVGAGI.

This rearrangement joins TRBV18 to TRBJ2-2; tentatively, D is TRBD1 (6 bases). The CDR3 contains 14 residues. Per the germline V gene, CDR1 is KGHSH and CDR2 is LQKENI. The V end was cut by 9 bases, the J end by 3 bases, with 14 bases between. As DNA, the CDR3 is TGTGCCAGTCTCCGGGACACGCACACCGGGGAGCTGTTTTTT. The encoded protein is CASLRDTHTGELFF.

J is TRBJ2-7 and V is TRBV6-5; TRBD2 aligns across 10 bases. Trimming cost V 6 bases and J 7 bases; bases outside gene matches: 9. The CDR3 is 14 amino acids. Germline V gene sequence: CDR1 MNHEY, CDR2 SVGAGI. CDR3: CASRGTSGVGEQYF. The CDR3 DNA is TGTGCCAGCAGGGGAACTAGCGGGGTTGGGGAGCAGTACTTC.

V gene TRBV5-4 combines with J gene TRBJ1-1; D might be TRBD1 (5 bases). CDR1 and CDR2 from the germline V gene are SGHNT and YYREEE (reference sequence). V lost 4 bases and J lost 6, with 19 bases in between. The CDR3 spans 15 residues. In nucleotides, the CDR3 is TGTGCCAGCAGCGTTCGTGGCGGGGCGCGGCCTGAAGCTTTCTTT. Its protein product is CASSVRGGARPEAFF.

This chain links TRBV15 with TRBJ2-3; 9 nucleotides align to TRBD2. The V segment lost 0 bases and the J segment 4 bases; nucleotides outside the gene matches: 2. This CDR3 comprises 15 residues. CDR1 and CDR2 from the germline V gene are LNHNV and YYDKDF (reference sequence). In DNA form, the CDR3 reads TGTGCCACCAGCAGAGATGCGGGGGGGTCAGATACGCAGTATTTT. It is translated as CATSRDAGGSDTQYF. Supplemented by reference TRBV15 and TRBJ2-3, the full variable domain reads DAMVIQNPRYQVTQFGKPVTLSCSQTLNHNVMYWYQQKSSQAPKLLFHYYDKDFNNEADTPDNFQSRRPNTSFCFLDIRSPGLGDTAMYLCATSRDAGGSDTQYFGPGTRLTVL.